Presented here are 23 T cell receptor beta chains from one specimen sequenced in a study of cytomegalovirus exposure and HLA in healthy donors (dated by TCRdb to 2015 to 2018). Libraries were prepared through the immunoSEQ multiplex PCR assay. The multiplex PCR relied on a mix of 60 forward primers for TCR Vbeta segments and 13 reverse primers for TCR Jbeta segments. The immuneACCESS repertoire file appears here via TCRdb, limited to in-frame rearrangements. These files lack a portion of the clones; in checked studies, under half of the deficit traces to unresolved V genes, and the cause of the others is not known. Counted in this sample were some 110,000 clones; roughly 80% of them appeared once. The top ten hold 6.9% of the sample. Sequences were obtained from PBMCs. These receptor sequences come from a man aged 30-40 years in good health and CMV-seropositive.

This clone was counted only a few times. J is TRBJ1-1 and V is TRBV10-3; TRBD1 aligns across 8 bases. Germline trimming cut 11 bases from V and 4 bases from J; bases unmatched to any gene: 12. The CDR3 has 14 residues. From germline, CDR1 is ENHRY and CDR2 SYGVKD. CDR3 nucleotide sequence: TGTGCCGTCTATACCGACAGGGGAATCACTGAAGCTTTCTTT. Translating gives CAVYTDRGITEAFF.

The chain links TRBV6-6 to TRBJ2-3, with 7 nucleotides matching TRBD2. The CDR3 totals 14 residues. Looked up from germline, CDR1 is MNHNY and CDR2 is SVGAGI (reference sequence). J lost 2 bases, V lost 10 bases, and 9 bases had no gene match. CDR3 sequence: CATTPRGYTDTQYF. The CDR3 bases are TGTGCCACCACTCCGCGGGGGTACACAGATACGCAGTATTTT.

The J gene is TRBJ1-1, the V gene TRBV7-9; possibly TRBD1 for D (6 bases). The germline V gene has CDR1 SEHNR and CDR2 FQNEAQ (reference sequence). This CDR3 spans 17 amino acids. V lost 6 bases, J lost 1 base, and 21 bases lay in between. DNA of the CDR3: TGTGCCAGCAGATCGGGGAGGGGGGGGGTAAGGAACACTGAAGCTTTCTTT. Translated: CASRSGRGGVRNTEAFF.

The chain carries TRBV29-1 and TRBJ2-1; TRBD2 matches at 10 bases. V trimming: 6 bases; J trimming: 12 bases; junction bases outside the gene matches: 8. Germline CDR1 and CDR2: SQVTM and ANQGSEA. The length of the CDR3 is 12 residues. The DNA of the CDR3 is TGCAGCGTCGGTTTAGCGGGGGGCAGGCAGTTCTTC. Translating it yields CSVGLAGGRQFF.

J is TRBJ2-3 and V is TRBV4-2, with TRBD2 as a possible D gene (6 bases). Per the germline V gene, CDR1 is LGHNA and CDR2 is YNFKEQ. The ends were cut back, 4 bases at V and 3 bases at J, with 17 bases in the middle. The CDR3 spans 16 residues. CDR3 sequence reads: CASSRSRTGVTDTQYF. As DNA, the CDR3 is TGTGCCAGCAGCCGCTCTAGGACGGGGGTTACAGATACGCAGTATTTT.

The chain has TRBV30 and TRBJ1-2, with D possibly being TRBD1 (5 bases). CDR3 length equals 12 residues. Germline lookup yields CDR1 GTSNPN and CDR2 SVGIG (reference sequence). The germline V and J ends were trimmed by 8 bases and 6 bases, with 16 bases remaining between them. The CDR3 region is CAGAAGHHGYTF. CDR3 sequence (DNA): TGTGCCGGGGCCGCAGGACACCATGGCTACACCTTC.

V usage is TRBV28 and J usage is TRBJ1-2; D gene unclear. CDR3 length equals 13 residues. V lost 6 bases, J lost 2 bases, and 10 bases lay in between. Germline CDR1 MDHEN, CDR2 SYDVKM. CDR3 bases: TGTGCCAGCAGACCAGCAGGAAACTATGGCTACACCTTC. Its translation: CASRPAGNYGYTF.

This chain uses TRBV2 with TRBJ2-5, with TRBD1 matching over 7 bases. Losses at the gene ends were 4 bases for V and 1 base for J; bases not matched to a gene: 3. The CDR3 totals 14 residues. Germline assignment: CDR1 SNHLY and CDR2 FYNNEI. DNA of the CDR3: TGTGCCAGCAGTGGACAGGGCAGCCAAGAGACCCAGTACTTC. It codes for CASSGQGSQETQYF. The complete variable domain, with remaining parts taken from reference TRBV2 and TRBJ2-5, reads EPEVTQTPSHQVTQMGQEVILRCVPISNHLYFYWYRQILGQKVEFLVSFYNNEISEKSEIFDDQFSVERPDGSNFTLKIRSTKLEDSAMYFCASSGQGSQETQYFGPGTRLLVL.

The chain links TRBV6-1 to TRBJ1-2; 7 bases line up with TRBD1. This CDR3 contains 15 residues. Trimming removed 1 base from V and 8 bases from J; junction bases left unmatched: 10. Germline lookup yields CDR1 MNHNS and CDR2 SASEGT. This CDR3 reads CASSEVVGQGDGYTF. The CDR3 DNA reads TGTGCCAGCAGTGAAGTTGTTGGGCAGGGGGACGGCTACACCTTC.

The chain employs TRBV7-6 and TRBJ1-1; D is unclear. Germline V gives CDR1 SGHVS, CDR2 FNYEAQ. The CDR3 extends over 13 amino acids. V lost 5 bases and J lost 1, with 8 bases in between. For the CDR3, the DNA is TGTGCCAGCAGCCTAACAGCGAACACTGAAGCTTTCTTT. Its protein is CASSLTANTEAFF.

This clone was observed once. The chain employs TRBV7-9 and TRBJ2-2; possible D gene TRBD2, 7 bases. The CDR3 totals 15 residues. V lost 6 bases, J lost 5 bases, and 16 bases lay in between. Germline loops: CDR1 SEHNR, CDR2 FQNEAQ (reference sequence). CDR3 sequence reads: CASRDPGGATGELFF. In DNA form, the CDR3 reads TGTGCCAGCAGGGATCCTGGGGGGGCAACCGGGGAGCTGTTTTTT.

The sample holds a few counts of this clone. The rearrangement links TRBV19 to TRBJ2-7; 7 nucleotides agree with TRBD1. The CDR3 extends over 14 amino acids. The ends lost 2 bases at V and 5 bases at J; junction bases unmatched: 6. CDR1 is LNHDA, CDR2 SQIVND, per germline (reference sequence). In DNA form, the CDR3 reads TGTGCCAGTAGTATAACAGGGGCAGATGACGAGCAGTACTTC. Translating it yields CASSITGADDEQYF.

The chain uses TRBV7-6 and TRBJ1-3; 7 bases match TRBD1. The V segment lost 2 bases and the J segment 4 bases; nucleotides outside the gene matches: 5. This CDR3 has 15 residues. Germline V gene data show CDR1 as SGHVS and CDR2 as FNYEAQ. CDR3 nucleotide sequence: TGTGCCAGCAGCTTAAAGGGGGCGCCAGGAAACACCATATATTTT. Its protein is CASSLKGAPGNTIYF. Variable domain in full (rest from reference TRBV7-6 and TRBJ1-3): GAGVSQSPRYKVTKRGQDVALRCDPISGHVSLYWYRQALGQGPEFLTYFNYEAQQDKSGLPNDRFSAERPEGSISTLTIQRTEQRDSAMYRCASSLKGAPGNTIYFGEGSWLTVV.

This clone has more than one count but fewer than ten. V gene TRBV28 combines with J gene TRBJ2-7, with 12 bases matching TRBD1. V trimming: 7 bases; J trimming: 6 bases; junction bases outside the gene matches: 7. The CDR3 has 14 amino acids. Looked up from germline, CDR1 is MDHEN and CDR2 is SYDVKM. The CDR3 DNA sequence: TGTGCCAGCATCTCGGGGGGACAGGGGGCCGAGCAGTACTTC. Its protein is CASISGGQGAEQYF. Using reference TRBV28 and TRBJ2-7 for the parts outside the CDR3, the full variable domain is DVKVTQSSRYLVKRTGEKVFLECVQDMDHENMFWYRQDPGLGLRLIYFSYDVKMKEKGDIPEGYSVSREKKERFSLILESASTNQTSMYLCASISGGQGAEQYFGPGTRLTVT.

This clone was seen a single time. The CDR3 sequence: CASSPGGTDVEEQYF. DNA for the CDR3: TGTGCCAGCAGCCCCGGAGGGACAGATGTAGAGGAGCAGTACTTC. V is TRBV7-2 and J is TRBJ2-7, with D maybe TRBD1 (7 bases). Trimming removed 5 bases from V and 7 bases from J, with 21 bases in between. Germline V gives CDR1 SGHTA, CDR2 FQGNSA. CDR3 length: 15 residues.

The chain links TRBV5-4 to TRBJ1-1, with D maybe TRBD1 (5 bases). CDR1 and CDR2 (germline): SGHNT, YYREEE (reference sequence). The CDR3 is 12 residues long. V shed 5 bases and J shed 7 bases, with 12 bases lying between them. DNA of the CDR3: TGTGCCAGCAGACAGGACGGCCGTGAAGCTTTCTTT. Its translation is CASRQDGREAFF. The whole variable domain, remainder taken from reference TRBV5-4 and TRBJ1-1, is ETGVTQSPTHLIKTRGQQVTLRCSSQSGHNTVSWYQQALGQGPQFIFQYYREEENGRGNFPPRFSGLQFPNYSSELNVNALELDDSALYLCASRQDGREAFFGQGTRLTVV.

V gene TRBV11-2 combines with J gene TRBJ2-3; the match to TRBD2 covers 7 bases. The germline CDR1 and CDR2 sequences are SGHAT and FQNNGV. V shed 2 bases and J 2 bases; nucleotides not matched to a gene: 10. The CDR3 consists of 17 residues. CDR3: CASSLFSAGVSTDTQYF. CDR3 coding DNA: TGTGCCAGCAGCTTATTTAGTGCGGGGGTCTCCACAGATACGCAGTATTTT.

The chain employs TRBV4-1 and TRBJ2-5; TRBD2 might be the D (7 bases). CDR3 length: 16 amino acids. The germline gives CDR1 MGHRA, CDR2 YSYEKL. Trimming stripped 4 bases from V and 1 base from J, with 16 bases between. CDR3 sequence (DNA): TGCGCCAGCAGCCCCGCGGGGGCCTCCACCCAAGAGACCCAGTACTTC. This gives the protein CASSPAGASTQETQYF.

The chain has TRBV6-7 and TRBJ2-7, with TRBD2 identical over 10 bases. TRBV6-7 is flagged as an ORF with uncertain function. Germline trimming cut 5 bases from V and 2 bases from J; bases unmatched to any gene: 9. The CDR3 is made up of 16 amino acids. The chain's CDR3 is CASSPSPGLATYEQYF. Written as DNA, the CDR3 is TGTGCCAGCAGTCCATCACCGGGACTAGCGACCTACGAGCAGTACTTC.

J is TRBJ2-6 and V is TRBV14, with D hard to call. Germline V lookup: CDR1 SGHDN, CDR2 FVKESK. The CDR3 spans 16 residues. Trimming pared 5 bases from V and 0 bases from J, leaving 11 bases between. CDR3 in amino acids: CASSEDLSSGANVLTF. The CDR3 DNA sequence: TGTGCCAGCAGCGAGGATTTGAGCTCTGGGGCCAACGTCCTGACTTTC.

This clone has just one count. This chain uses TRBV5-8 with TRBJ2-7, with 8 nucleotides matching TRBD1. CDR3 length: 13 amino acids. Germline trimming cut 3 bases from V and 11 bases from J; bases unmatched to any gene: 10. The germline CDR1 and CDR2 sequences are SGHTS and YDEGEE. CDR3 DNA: TGTGCCAGCAGCTCCCTGGACAGGGATGGAAAGTACTTC. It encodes CASSSLDRDGKYF.

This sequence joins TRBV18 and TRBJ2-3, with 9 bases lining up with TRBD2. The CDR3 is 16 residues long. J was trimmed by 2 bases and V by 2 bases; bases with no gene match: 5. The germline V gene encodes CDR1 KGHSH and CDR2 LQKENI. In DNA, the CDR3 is TGTGCCAGCTCACCATCTAGCGGGGCCGTCACAGATACGCAGTATTTT. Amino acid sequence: CASSPSSGAVTDTQYF.

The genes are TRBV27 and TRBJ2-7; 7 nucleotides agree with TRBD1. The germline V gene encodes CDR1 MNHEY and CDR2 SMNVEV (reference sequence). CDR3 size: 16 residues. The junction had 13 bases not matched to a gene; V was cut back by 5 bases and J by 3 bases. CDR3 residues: CASSGLGQGENYEQYF. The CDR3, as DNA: TGTGCCAGCAGTGGGTTAGGTCAGGGGGAAAACTACGAGCAGTACTTC.